These T cell receptor beta chains were read from a single sample in a study of T cell responses to AZD1222 COVID-19 vaccine. Generated by immunoSEQ multiplex PCR, the TCRdb table keeps only in-frame clones and is missing some. The sample yields about 180,000 clones, under 95% seen once. Source: peripheral blood, taken 28 days after the second AZD1222 dose. These receptor sequences come from an adult who received the AZD1222 COVID-19 vaccine. Each CDR3 is given with its conserved first and last residue. The D gene is left open where the match is weak. Clone size is shown for a subset of rows, as once, few, many or a class of expanded clone.

v_gene	d_gene	j_gene	abundance	CDR3aa	CDR3nt
TRBV27	NA	TRBJ2-2	NA	CASTLGPTPSGELFF	TGTGCCAGCACCCTGGGACCGACCCCCTCCGGGGAGCTGTTTTTT
TRBV7-8	NA	TRBJ1-1	NA	CASSLAVQGPYTEAFF	TGTGCCAGCAGCTTAGCTGTTCAGGGGCCCTACACTGAAGCTTTCTTT
TRBV7-2	TRBD1	TRBJ2-1	NA	CASSLQTGGYNEQFF	TGTGCCAGCAGCTTACAAACAGGGGGGTACAATGAGCAGTTCTTC
TRBV7-3	TRBD1	TRBJ2-5	NA	CASSLRGNRGQETQYF	TGTGCCAGCAGCTTAAGGGGAAACAGGGGGCAAGAGACCCAGTACTTC
TRBV6-5	NA	TRBJ1-1	NA	CASSYERAAEAFF	TGTGCCAGCAGTTACGAAAGAGCCGCTGAAGCTTTCTTT
TRBV7-2	NA	TRBJ2-1	NA	CASSLPRESASSYNEQFF	TGTGCCAGCAGCTTACCCCGGGAGAGCGCCAGCTCCTACAATGAGCAGTTCTTC
TRBV5-4	TRBD2	TRBJ2-7	once	CASSFSGGAPEQYF	TGTGCCAGCAGCTTTAGCGGGGGGGCCCCCGAGCAGTACTTC
TRBV12-3/TRBV12-4	TRBD1	TRBJ1-2	NA	CASSPGTGTVLF	TGTGCCAGCAGCCCTGGGACAGGGACGGTTTTGTTC
TRBV2	NA	TRBJ2-3	NA	CAQLGDRGDTQYF	TGTGCCCAGTTGGGGGACCGGGGCGATACGCAGTATTTT
TRBV19	TRBD2	TRBJ2-3	NA	CASSLPGLAAADTQYF	TGTGCCAGTAGTTTACCGGGACTAGCGGCGGCAGATACGCAGTATTTT
TRBV7-7	TRBD2	TRBJ2-1	once	CASSPKREGPAGGNNEQFF	TGTGCTAGCAGCCCGAAGCGGGAGGGCCCGGCAGGTGGGAACAATGAGCAGTTCTTC
TRBV28	TRBD1	TRBJ1-5	NA	CASSFGTGGSQPQHF	TGTGCCAGCAGTTTCGGGACAGGGGGAAGCCAGCCCCAGCATTTT
TRBV5-1	NA	TRBJ1-1	NA	CASSHRDVMGTPEAFF	TGCGCCAGCAGCCATCGGGACGTGATGGGCACCCCTGAAGCTTTCTTT
TRBV19	NA	TRBJ2-3	NA	CASSMLRASTDTQYF	TGTGCCAGTAGTATGTTGAGGGCTAGCACAGATACGCAGTATTTT
TRBV6-2/TRBV6-3	NA	TRBJ2-1	NA	CASSYSRGLGEQFF	TGTGCCAGCAGTTACTCGAGAGGGTTAGGTGAGCAGTTCTTC
TRBV2	TRBD2	TRBJ2-1	NA	CASMGLAGMGSYNEQFF	TGTGCCAGCATGGGACTAGCGGGAATGGGTTCCTACAATGAGCAGTTCTTC
TRBV29-1	TRBD1	TRBJ1-5	NA	CSVLTGLQGQPQHF	TGCAGCGTTTTGACAGGGCTTCAGGGGCAGCCCCAGCATTTT
TRBV20-1	NA	TRBJ2-4	NA	CSASFQGRGIQYF	TGCAGTGCTAGTTTTCAGGGTAGAGGCATTCAGTACTTC
TRBV27	TRBD1	TRBJ1-1	NA	CASSFSGTGENTEAFF	TGTGCCAGCAGTTTCAGCGGGACAGGGGAGAACACTGAAGCTTTCTTT
TRBV5-4	NA	TRBJ2-1	NA	CASSGGTGTGGYNEQFF	TGTGCCAGCAGCGGTGGTACCGGGACTGGGGGGTACAATGAGCAGTTCTTC
TRBV11-2	TRBD2	TRBJ2-3	NA	CASSGTSGRVKLSTDTQYF	TGTGCCAGCAGCGGGACTAGCGGGAGGGTTAAGCTCAGCACAGATACGCAGTATTTT
TRBV3-1/TRBV3-2	NA	TRBJ1-1	NA	CASSQFWGMNTEAFF	TGTGCCAGCAGCCAATTCTGGGGTATGAACACTGAAGCTTTCTTT
TRBV6-2/TRBV6-3	NA	TRBJ1-1	NA	CASSPGWTAQNTEAFF	TGTGCCAGCAGCCCTGGCTGGACGGCTCAGAACACTGAAGCTTTCTTT
TRBV10-1	NA	TRBJ1-2	NA	CASSGMTGFPFSGYTF	TGCGCCAGCAGTGGGATGACAGGTTTTCCCTTTAGCGGCTACACCTTC
TRBV7-9	NA	TRBJ1-4	NA	CASSKDSPRVGKLFF	TGTGCCAGCAGCAAAGACAGTCCCCGAGTTGGAAAACTGTTTTTT
TRBV10-3	NA	TRBJ1-3	NA	CAISTNGAYSGNTIYF	TGTGCCATCAGTACCAATGGGGCCTACTCTGGAAACACCATATATTTT
TRBV10-3	NA	TRBJ2-7	NA	CAISDDRSNYEQYF	TGTGCCATCAGTGACGACAGGTCAAACTACGAGCAGTACTTC
TRBV9	NA	TRBJ1-4	few	CASSTRGDLWEKLFF	TGTGCCAGCAGCACACGCGGGGACCTATGGGAAAAACTGTTTTTT
TRBV5-1	NA	TRBJ1-3	NA	CASSRWGDTIYF	TGCGCCAGCAGCCGGTGGGGAGACACCATATATTTT
TRBV6-4	TRBD2	TRBJ2-3	NA	CASSASGGADTQYF	TGTGCCAGCAGTGCTAGCGGGGGGGCAGATACGCAGTATTTT
TRBV28	TRBD1	TRBJ1-1	NA	CASSFVRQGRNTEAFF	TGTGCCAGCAGTTTCGTGAGACAGGGGCGGAACACTGAAGCTTTCTTT
TRBV20-1	TRBD1	TRBJ2-7	NA	CSASGQVSYEQYF	TGCAGTGCTAGTGGACAGGTCTCCTACGAGCAGTACTTC
TRBV6-1	TRBD2	TRBJ2-7	NA	CASSESWREGHEQYF	TGTGCCAGCAGTGAAAGTTGGCGGGAGGGTCACGAGCAGTACTTC
TRBV7-2	TRBD1	TRBJ1-5	NA	CASSSGQGAYQPQHF	TGTGCCAGCAGCTCCGGACAGGGGGCTTATCAGCCCCAGCATTTT
TRBV19	NA	TRBJ2-2	NA	CASSSDRTSIGGELFF	TGTGCCAGTAGTTCGGACAGAACTTCAATCGGCGGGGAGCTGTTTTTT
TRBV5-5	TRBD1	TRBJ2-2	NA	CASSPATGVGGTGELFF	TGTGCCAGCAGCCCGGCGACAGGGGTGGGGGGCACCGGGGAGCTGTTTTTT
TRBV27	NA	TRBJ2-7	NA	CASSSSYEQYF	TGTGCCAGCAGTTCCAGCTACGAGCAGTACTTC
TRBV6-5	TRBD1	TRBJ1-1	NA	CASSYDRDTEAFF	TGTGCCAGCAGTTACGACAGGGATACTGAAGCTTTCTTT
TRBV5-4	NA	TRBJ1-6	NA	CASSLMPQRRNSPLHF	TGTGCCAGCAGCTTGATGCCACAGAGAAGGAATTCACCCCTCCACTTT
TRBV5-6	NA	TRBJ2-7	NA	CASRGAGASSYEQYF	TGTGCCAGCAGAGGAGCAGGTGCAAGCTCCTACGAGCAGTACTTC
TRBV6-6	TRBD1	TRBJ1-2	NA	CASSSRGGIGYTF	TGTGCCAGCAGTTCCAGGGGGGGAATTGGCTACACCTTC
TRBV6-5	NA	TRBJ1-1	NA	CASSSGARSAFF	TGTGCCAGCAGTTCTGGAGCAAGATCAGCTTTCTTT
TRBV25-1	TRBD1	TRBJ1-3	NA	CASSGRGLFGNTIYF	TGTGCCAGCAGTGGCAGGGGGCTATTTGGAAACACCATATATTTT
TRBV15	NA	TRBJ2-3	NA	CATSTTASTDTQYF	TGTGCCACCAGCACGACAGCCAGCACAGATACGCAGTATTTT